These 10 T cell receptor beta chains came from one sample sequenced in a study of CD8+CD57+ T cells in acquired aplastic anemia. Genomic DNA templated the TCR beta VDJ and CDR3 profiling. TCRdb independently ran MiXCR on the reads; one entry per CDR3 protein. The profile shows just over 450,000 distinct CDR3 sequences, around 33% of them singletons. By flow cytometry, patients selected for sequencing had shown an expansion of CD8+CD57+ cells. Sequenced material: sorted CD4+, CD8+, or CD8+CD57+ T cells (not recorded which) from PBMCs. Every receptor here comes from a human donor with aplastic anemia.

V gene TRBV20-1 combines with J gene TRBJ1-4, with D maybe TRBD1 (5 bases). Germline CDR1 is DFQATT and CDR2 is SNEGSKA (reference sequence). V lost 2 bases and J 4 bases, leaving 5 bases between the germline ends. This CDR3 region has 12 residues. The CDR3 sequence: CSARRGNEKLFF. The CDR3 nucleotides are TGCAGTGCTAGAAGGGGTAATGAAAAACTGTTTTTT.

In nucleotides, the CDR3 is TGTGCCACCAGCAGAGCGACAGGGGATCCTCAGCCCCTCCACTTT. This encodes CATSRATGDPQPLHF. This chain connects TRBV15 to TRBJ1-6, with TRBD1 identical over 8 bases. From germline, CDR1 is LNHNV and CDR2 YYDKDF (reference sequence). The CDR3 runs 15 residues. The V segment lost 1 base and the J segment 13 bases; nucleotides outside the gene matches: 9.

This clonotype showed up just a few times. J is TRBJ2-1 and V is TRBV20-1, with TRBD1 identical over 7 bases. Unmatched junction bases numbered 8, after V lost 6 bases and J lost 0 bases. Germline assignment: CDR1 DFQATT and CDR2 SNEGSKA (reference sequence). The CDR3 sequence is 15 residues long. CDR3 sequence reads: CSALTTGSSYNEQFF. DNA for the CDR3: TGCAGTGCCCTGACGACAGGGAGCTCCTACAATGAGCAGTTCTTC.

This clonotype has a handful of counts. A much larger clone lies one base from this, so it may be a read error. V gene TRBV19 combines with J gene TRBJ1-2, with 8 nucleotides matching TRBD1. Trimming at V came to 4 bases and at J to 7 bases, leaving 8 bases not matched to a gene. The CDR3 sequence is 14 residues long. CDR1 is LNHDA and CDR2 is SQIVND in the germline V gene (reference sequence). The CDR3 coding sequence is TGTGCCAGTAGTACCCCGACAGGGGCCAGTGGCTACACCTTC. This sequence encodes CASSTPTGASGYTF. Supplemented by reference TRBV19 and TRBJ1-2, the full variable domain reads DGGITQSPKYLFRKEGQNVTLSCEQNLNHDAMYWYRQDPGQGLRLIYYSQIVNDFQKGDIAEGYSVSREKKESFPLTVTSAQKNPTAFYLCASSTPTGASGYTFGSGTRLTVV.

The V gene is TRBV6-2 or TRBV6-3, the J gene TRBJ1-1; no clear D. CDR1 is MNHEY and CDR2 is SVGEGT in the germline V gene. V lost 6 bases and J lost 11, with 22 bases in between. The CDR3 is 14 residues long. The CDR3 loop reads CASSPTSPAREAFF. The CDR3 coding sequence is TGTGCCAGCAGCCCCACAAGCCCCGCTCGAGAGGCTTTCTTT.

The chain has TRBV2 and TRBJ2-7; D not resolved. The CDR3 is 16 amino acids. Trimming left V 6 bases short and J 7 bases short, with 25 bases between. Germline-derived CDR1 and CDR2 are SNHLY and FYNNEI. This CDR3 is CASRMTCDLLLREQYF. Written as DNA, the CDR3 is TGTGCCAGCAGGATGACTTGCGATCTTCTCCTACGAGAGCAGTACTTC. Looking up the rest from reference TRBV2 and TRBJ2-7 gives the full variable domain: EPEVTQTPSHQVTQMGQEVILRCVPISNHLYFYWYRQILGQKVEFLVSFYNNEISEKSEIFDDQFSVERPDGSNFTLKIRSTKLEDSAMYFCASRMTCDLLLREQYFGPGTRLTVT.

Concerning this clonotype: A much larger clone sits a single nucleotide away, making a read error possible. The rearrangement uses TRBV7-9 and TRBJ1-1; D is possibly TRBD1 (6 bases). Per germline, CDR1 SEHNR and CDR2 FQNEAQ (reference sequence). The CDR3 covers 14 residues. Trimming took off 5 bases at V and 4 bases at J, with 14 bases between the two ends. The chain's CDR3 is CASSSGTRSTEAFF. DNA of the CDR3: TGTGCCAGCAGCAGCGGGACAAGGAGCACTGAAGCTTTCTTT. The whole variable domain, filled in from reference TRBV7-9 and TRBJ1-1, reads DTGVSQNPRHKITKRGQNVTFRCDPISEHNRLYWYRQTLGQGPEFLTYFQNEAQLEKSRLLSDRFSAERPKGSFSTLEIQRTEQGDSAMYLCASSSGTRSTEAFFGQGTRLTVV.

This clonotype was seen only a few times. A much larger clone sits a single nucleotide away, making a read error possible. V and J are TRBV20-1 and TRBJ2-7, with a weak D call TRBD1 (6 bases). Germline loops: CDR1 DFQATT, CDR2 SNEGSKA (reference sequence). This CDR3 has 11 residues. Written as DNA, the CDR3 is TGCAGTGCTGGAGACAGGTACGAGCAGTACTTC. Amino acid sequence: CSAGDRYEQYF.

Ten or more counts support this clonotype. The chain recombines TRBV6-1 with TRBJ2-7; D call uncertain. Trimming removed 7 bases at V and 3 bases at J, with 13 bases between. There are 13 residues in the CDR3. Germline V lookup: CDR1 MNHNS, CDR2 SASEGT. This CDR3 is CASTGSLGYEQYF. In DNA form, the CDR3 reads TGTGCCAGCACCGGTAGCTTGGGCTACGAGCAGTACTTC.

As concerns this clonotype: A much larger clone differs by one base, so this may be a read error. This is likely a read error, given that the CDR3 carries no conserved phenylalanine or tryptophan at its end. The CDR3: CASSSGGRDYGYTL. Here the CDR3 DNA reads TGTGCCAGCAGCTCTGGGGGACGGGACTATGGCTACACCCTC. The V gene is TRBV14, the J gene TRBJ1-2; tentative D call: TRBD1 (5 bases). Germline CDR1 reads SGHDN; CDR2 reads FVKESK. The CDR3 extends over 14 amino acids. The germline V and J ends were trimmed by 5 bases and 3 bases, with 13 bases remaining between them.